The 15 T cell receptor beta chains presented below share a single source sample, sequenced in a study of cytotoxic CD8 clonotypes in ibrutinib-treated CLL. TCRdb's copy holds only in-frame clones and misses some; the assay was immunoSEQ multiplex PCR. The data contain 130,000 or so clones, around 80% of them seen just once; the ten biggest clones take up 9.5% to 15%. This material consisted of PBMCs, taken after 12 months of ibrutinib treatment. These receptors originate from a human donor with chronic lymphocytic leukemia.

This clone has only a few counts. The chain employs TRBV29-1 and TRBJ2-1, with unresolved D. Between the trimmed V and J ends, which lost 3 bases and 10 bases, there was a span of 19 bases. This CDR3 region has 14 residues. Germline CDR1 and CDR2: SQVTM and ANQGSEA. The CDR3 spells CSVEGWDSRVEQFF. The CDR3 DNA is TGCAGCGTTGAGGGGTGGGATTCCCGAGTAGAGCAGTTCTTC.

The CDR3 spells CATSRDLAGRYNEQFF. The CDR3 nucleotides read TGTGCCACCAGCAGAGATTTGGCGGGACGCTACAATGAGCAGTTCTTC. The rearrangement uses TRBV15 and TRBJ2-1; possible D gene TRBD2, 6 bases. The germline V and J ends were trimmed by 0 bases and 3 bases, with 12 bases remaining between them. CDR3 length: 16 amino acids. Germline loops: CDR1 LNHNV, CDR2 YYDKDF (reference sequence).

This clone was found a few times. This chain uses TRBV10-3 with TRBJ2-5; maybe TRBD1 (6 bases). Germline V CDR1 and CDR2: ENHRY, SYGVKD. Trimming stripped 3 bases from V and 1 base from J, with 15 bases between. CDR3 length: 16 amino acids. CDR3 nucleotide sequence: TGTGCCATCAGTGAACCCCCAACAGGGCTCCAAGAGACCCAGTACTTC. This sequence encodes CAISEPPTGLQETQYF.

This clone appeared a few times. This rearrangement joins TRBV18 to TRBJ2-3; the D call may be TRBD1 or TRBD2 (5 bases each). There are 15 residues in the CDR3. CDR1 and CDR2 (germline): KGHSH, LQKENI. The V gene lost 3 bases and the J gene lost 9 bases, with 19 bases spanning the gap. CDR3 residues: CASSPDWSGSGTQYF. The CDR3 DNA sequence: TGTGCCAGCTCACCGGACTGGTCGGGGTCAGGGACGCAGTATTTT.

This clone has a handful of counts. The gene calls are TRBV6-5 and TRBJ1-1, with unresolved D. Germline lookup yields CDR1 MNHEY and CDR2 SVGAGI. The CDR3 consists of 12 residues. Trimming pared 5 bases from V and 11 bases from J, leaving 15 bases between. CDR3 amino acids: CASSESGRSAFF. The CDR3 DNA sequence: TGTGCCAGCAGTGAATCGGGCAGGTCTGCTTTCTTT.

CDR3 sequence (DNA): TGTGCCAGCAGCTCATTAGCGGGAGCGGGGAATGAGCAGTTCTTC. Translated: CASSSLAGAGNEQFF. The gene calls are TRBV7-3 and TRBJ2-1; 9 positions match TRBD2. Germline lookup yields CDR1 SGHTA and CDR2 FQGTGA. CDR3 length: 15 residues. V lost 4 bases, J lost 7 bases, and 8 bases stayed unmatched.

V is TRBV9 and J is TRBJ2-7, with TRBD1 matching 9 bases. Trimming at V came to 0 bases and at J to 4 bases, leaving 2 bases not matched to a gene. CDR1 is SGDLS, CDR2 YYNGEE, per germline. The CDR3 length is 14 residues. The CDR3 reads CASSVAGTGYEQYF. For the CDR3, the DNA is TGTGCCAGCAGCGTAGCTGGGACAGGGTACGAGCAGTACTTC.

This CDR3 reads CASRKRDSNYGYTF. CDR3 sequence (DNA): TGTGCCAGCAGGAAACGGGACAGCAACTATGGCTACACCTTC. The chain has TRBV5-4 and TRBJ1-2; TRBD1 aligns across 7 bases. CDR3 length: 14 residues. V was pared by 5 bases and J by 2 bases, with 6 bases of the junction left unmatched. CDR1 and CDR2 from the germline V gene are SGHNT and YYREEE (reference sequence).

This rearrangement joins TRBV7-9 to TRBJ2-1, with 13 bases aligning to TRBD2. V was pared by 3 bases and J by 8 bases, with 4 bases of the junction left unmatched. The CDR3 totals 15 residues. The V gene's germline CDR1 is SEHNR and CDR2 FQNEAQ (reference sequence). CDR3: CASSLTSGRWDEQFF. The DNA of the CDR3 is TGTGCCAGCAGCTTGACTAGCGGGAGGTGGGATGAGCAGTTCTTC.

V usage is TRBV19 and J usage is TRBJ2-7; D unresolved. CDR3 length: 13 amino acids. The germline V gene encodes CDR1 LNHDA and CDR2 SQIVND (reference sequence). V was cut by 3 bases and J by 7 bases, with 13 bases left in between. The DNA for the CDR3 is TGTGCCAGTAGTATGTACAGCCGTAATGAGCAGTACTTC. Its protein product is CASSMYSRNEQYF. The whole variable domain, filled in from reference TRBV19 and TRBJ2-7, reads DGGITQSPKYLFRKEGQNVTLSCEQNLNHDAMYWYRQDPGQGLRLIYYSQIVNDFQKGDIAEGYSVSREKKESFPLTVTSAQKNPTAFYLCASSMYSRNEQYFGPGTRLTVT.

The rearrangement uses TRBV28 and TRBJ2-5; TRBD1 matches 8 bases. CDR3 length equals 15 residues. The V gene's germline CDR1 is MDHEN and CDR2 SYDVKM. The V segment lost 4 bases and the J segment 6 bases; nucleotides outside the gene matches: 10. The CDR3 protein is CASSYTRDRRQTQYF. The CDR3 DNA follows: TGTGCCAGCAGTTATACAAGGGACAGGAGACAGACCCAGTACTTC.

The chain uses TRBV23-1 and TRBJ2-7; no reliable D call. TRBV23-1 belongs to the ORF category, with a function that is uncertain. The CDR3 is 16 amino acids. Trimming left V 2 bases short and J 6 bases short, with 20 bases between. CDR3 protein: CASSQNLSVIPGEQYF. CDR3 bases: TGCGCCAGCAGTCAAAATCTCTCCGTCATCCCCGGCGAGCAGTACTTC.

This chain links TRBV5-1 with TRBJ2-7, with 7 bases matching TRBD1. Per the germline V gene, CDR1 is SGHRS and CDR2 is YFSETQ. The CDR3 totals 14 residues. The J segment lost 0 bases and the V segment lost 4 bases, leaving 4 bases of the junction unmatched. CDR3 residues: CASSRGQDSYEQYF. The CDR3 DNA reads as TGCGCCAGCAGCCGTGGACAGGACTCCTACGAGCAGTACTTC.

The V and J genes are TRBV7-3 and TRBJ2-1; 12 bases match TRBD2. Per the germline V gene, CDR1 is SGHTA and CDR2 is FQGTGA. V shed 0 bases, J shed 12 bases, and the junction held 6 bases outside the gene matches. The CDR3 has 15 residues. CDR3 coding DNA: TGTGCCAGCAGCTTAACATACCTAGCGGGAGGGCTGCAGTTCTTC. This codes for CASSLTYLAGGLQFF.

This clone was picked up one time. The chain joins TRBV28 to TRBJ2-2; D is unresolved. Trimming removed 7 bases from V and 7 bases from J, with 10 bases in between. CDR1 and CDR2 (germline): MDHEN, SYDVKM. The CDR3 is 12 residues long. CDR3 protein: CASTPIRGELFF. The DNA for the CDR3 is TGTGCCAGCACCCCAATTCGCGGGGAGCTGTTTTTT. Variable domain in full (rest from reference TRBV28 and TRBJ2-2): DVKVTQSSRYLVKRTGEKVFLECVQDMDHENMFWYRQDPGLGLRLIYFSYDVKMKEKGDIPEGYSVSREKKERFSLILESASTNQTSMYLCASTPIRGELFFGEGSRLTVL.